These 23 T cell receptor beta chains share one sample of origin, sequenced in a study of cytomegalovirus exposure and HLA in healthy donors. This PCR relied on a set of 60 Vbeta primers and 13 Jbeta primers. Here immunoSEQ multiplex PCR was the method, and the copy in TCRdb shows in-frame clones only, minus some. Here the sample spans under 150,000 clones, around 82% being singletons. Sequences were obtained from PBMCs. The source is a middle-aged man in good health and CMV-seronegative.

The chain is built from TRBV9 and TRBJ2-2, with D maybe TRBD1 (5 bases). The CDR3 runs 13 residues. Germline lookup yields CDR1 SGDLS and CDR2 YYNGEE. Trimming shortened V by 3 bases and J by 7 bases, and 10 bases separated the two germline ends. The CDR3 reads CASSGKGDGELFF. The CDR3 DNA reads as TGTGCCAGCAGCGGCAAAGGGGACGGGGAGCTGTTTTTT.

The sample holds one count of this clone. This chain connects TRBV18 to TRBJ2-7; TRBD1 is a possible D gene (5 bases). Trimming took off 0 bases at V and 2 bases at J, with 8 bases between the two ends. The length of the CDR3 is 14 residues. Germline-derived CDR1 and CDR2 are KGHSH and LQKENI. The CDR3 DNA sequence: TGTGCCAGCTCACCACCGACAGTCACCTACGAGCAGTACTTC. This sequence encodes CASSPPTVTYEQYF.

The chain recombines TRBV6-6 with TRBJ2-7, with D tentatively TRBD2 (5 bases). Trimming cost V 6 bases and J 0 bases, with 9 bases left between them. Germline V CDR1 and CDR2: MNHNY, SVGAGI (reference sequence). This CDR3 spans 13 amino acids. CDR3 nucleotides: TGTGCCAGCAGGGCCGGGGACTCCTACGAGCAGTACTTC. Translated: CASRAGDSYEQYF.

The rearrangement uses TRBV11-2 and TRBJ1-2, with 7 bases fitting TRBD1. This CDR3 has 15 amino acids. Germline V CDR1 and CDR2: SGHAT, FQNNGV. The V and J ends lost 3 bases and 0 bases, in that order; junction bases with no gene match: 4. The chain's CDR3 is CASSLTTGTNYGYTF. The CDR3 bases are TGTGCCAGCAGCTTGACGACAGGGACTAACTATGGCTACACCTTC.

This clone was observed a single time. The chain couples TRBV19 to TRBJ1-4; perhaps TRBD1 as D (5 bases). Germline V lookup: CDR1 LNHDA, CDR2 SQIVND (reference sequence). The V gene lost 3 bases and the J gene lost 4 bases, with 9 bases spanning the gap. The CDR3 spans 14 residues. Written as DNA, the CDR3 is TGTGCCAGTAGTATGCGGCAGGGTAATGAAAAACTGTTTTTT. Translated, it gives CASSMRQGNEKLFF.

The genes are TRBV14 and TRBJ2-1; 7 bases line up with TRBD2. Unmatched junction bases numbered 14, after V lost 0 bases and J lost 3 bases. CDR3 length equals 19 residues. Germline V lookup: CDR1 SGHDN, CDR2 FVKESK. CDR3 nucleotides: TGTGCCAGCAGCCAAGATCTCGGGGGGACGTCGCTTTTCTACAATGAGCAGTTCTTC. This translates into CASSQDLGGTSLFYNEQFF.

The chain couples TRBV14 to TRBJ1-1; TRBD1 matches 8 bases. Germline CDR1 SGHDN, CDR2 FVKESK. Germline trimming cut 4 bases from V and 1 base from J; bases unmatched to any gene: 14. CDR3 length: 18 residues. CDR3 in amino acids: CASSPGQVAGARNTEAFF. The CDR3 nucleotides read TGTGCCAGCAGCCCGGGACAGGTCGCAGGTGCAAGGAACACTGAAGCTTTCTTT.

The chain recombines TRBV30 with TRBJ2-6, with 7 positions matching TRBD2. V lost 4 bases, J lost 0 bases, and 9 bases stayed unmatched. This CDR3 spans 17 amino acids. Germline V lookup: CDR1 GTSNPN, CDR2 SVGIG (reference sequence). The chain's CDR3 is CAWTLAAVSSGANVLTF. As DNA, the CDR3 is TGTGCCTGGACTCTAGCGGCTGTAAGCTCTGGGGCCAACGTCCTGACTTTC.

The rearrangement uses TRBV6-1 and TRBJ1-1; 9 nucleotides agree with TRBD1. Looked up from germline, CDR1 is MNHNS and CDR2 is SASEGT. The CDR3 consists of 14 residues. Losses at the gene ends were 4 bases for V and 7 bases for J; bases not matched to a gene: 7. In nucleotides, the CDR3 is TGTGCCAGCAGTGGACTACAGGGGGCAGGTGAAGCTTTCTTT. It encodes CASSGLQGAGEAFF.

The CDR3 reads CASSAYTGELFF. As DNA, the CDR3 is TGTGCCAGCAGTGCCTACACCGGGGAGCTGTTTTTT. The V gene is TRBV2, the J gene TRBJ2-2; D gene ambiguous. V lost 4 bases to trimming and J lost 3 bases, with 3 bases between them. Germline V gives CDR1 SNHLY, CDR2 FYNNEI. This CDR3 is 12 amino acids long.

V usage is TRBV5-6 and J usage is TRBJ1-1; maybe TRBD1 (6 bases). This CDR3 region has 13 residues. Germline CDR1 reads SGHDT; CDR2 reads YYEEEE. The V end was cut by 1 base, the J end by 8 bases, with 12 bases between. CDR3 in DNA: TGTGCCAGCAGCTTGTACCGGACAGTCGAAGCTTTCTTT. Translated, it gives CASSLYRTVEAFF.

The J gene is TRBJ2-2, the V gene TRBV30, with D unclear. The germline V gene encodes CDR1 GTSNPN and CDR2 SVGIG (reference sequence). The CDR3 is made up of 13 amino acids. V lost 0 bases to trimming and J lost 8 bases, with 10 bases between them. In DNA form, the CDR3 reads TGTGCCTGGAGTGTACGAGTCACGGGGGAGCTGTTTTTT. Translating gives CAWSVRVTGELFF.

The chain combines TRBV21-1 with TRBJ2-7; the table's D gene call, TRBD2, was not cross checked with the DNA. TRBV21-1 is marked as a pseudogene. The CDR3 is 21 amino acids. The CDR3, as DNA: TGTGCCAGCAGCAAAATTCCGGCCCAGAGGAATTTAGCGGGAGCCACCTACGAGCAGTACTTC. Translation gives CASSKIPAQRNLAGATYEQYF.

This chain uses TRBV5-6 with TRBJ1-2; D not certain. Trimming left V 7 bases short and J 8 bases short, with 12 bases between. The CDR3 contains 11 residues. The germline V gene encodes CDR1 SGHDT and CDR2 YYEEEE. As DNA, the CDR3 is TGTGCCAGCGGGAACAGCGGAGGCTACACCTTC. This codes for CASGNSGGYTF.

V usage is TRBV5-6 and J usage is TRBJ2-2; D not certain. CDR1 is SGHDT, CDR2 YYEEEE, per germline. Between the trimmed V and J ends, which lost 1 base and 1 base, there was a span of 5 bases. The CDR3 sequence is 14 residues long. DNA of the CDR3: TGTGCCAGCAGCTTGACGAGGAACACCGGGGAGCTGTTTTTT. The encoded protein is CASSLTRNTGELFF.

The chain uses TRBV18 and TRBJ1-2; 7 bases match TRBD1. The CDR3 has 14 residues. J gave up 3 bases and V 8 bases, and 9 bases lay outside the gene matches. Per germline, CDR1 KGHSH and CDR2 LQKENI. The CDR3, as DNA: TGTGCCAGCGCAACAGGGGAGGTGGACTATGGCTACACCTTC. The encoded protein is CASATGEVDYGYTF.

This clone was seen a single time. CDR3 coding DNA: TGTGCCAGCAGTCGGGACAGGCGGTACAATGAGCAGTTCTTC. It codes for CASSRDRRYNEQFF. The chain is built from TRBV6-4 and TRBJ2-1; 8 nucleotides agree with TRBD1. The CDR3 is 14 amino acids. Germline V CDR1 and CDR2: MRHNA, SNTAGT. J lost 4 bases, V lost 5 bases, and 4 bases had no gene match.

This clone has only a few counts. This sequence joins TRBV2 and TRBJ2-5, with D unclear. The end of the DNA is better explained by TRBJ2-7, so the J call may be wrong. The CDR3 sequence is 11 residues long. The germline CDR1 and CDR2 sequences are SNHLY and FYNNEI. This CDR3 reads CASSDPYEQYF. The CDR3, as DNA: TGTGCCAGCAGTGACCCCTACGAGCAGTACTTC.

The rearrangement links TRBV25-1 to TRBJ1-1; perhaps TRBD1 as D (6 bases). CDR3 length equals 13 residues. V shed 7 bases and J shed 2 bases, with 11 bases lying between them. Germline CDR1 and CDR2: MGHDK and SYGVNS. Here the CDR3 reads CASTRTANTEAFF. The CDR3 nucleotides read TGTGCCAGCACCAGGACAGCCAACACTGAAGCTTTCTTT.

The V and J genes are TRBV5-1 and TRBJ1-1; no clear D. The V and J ends lost 4 bases and 4 bases respectively, with 8 bases between them. The CDR3 covers 12 residues. Germline loops: CDR1 SGHRS, CDR2 YFSETQ. The CDR3 DNA sequence: TGCGCCAGCAGCCGTGGAGGCACTGAAGCTTTCTTT. This translates into CASSRGGTEAFF.

This clone was counted once. This chain links TRBV19 with TRBJ1-1, with D perhaps TRBD1 (6 bases). This CDR3 comprises 15 residues. Per germline, CDR1 LNHDA and CDR2 SQIVND (reference sequence). Deletions cut 6 bases from V and 2 bases from J, with 16 bases between. The CDR3 DNA sequence: TGTGCCAGTAGGCCCGCAGGGGTTCTAAACACTGAAGCTTTCTTT. It encodes CASRPAGVLNTEAFF.

This clone was detected only once. The genes are TRBV19 and TRBJ2-5; 9 positions match TRBD2. Germline loops: CDR1 LNHDA, CDR2 SQIVND (reference sequence). After removal of 3 bases from V and 4 bases from J, the junction contained 12 bases not matched to a gene. The CDR3 extends over 17 amino acids. CDR3 protein: CASSISGSSGKGETQYF. CDR3 coding DNA: TGTGCCAGTAGTATCTCGGGGTCTAGCGGGAAGGGAGAGACCCAGTACTTC.

The genes are TRBV28 and TRBJ1-5; D perhaps matches TRBD1 (6 bases). Germline V gives CDR1 MDHEN, CDR2 SYDVKM. This CDR3 contains 13 residues. Trimming removed 7 bases at V and 7 bases at J, with 14 bases between. The CDR3 nucleotides read TGTGCCAGCATTTCAGGGGATACGCAGCCCCAGCATTTT. Translating gives CASISGDTQPQHF.